This T cell receptor (beta chain) was observed in a study of blood T cell repertoires in COVID-19 (dated by TCRdb to the early 2020s). Libraries were built with the immunoSEQ multiplex PCR assay. In its TCRdb copy, this immuneACCESS table keeps in-frame sequences only and misses some clones. Where compared with another copy, unresolved V genes explain less than half of these, and the others have no known cause. This sample is represented by around 57,000 clones; about 90% of them were singletons. Jointly, the top ten make up approximately 8.3% of the sample. Sequencing input: peripheral blood. All receptors derive from a human donor with active COVID-19. The donor label of this sample is uncertain.

J is TRBJ2-7 and V is TRBV21-1; TRBD1 reflects the table's D call only, with no check against the DNA. TRBV21-1 is described as a pseudogene. The CDR3 is made up of 19 amino acids. Here the CDR3 DNA reads TGTGCCAGCAGCAAATCGGGTCGTGGAGGGGGCTCGACGAAACGCGAGCAGTACTTC. This translates into CASSKSGRGGGSTKREQYF.